Sequencing of this T cell receptor (beta chain) was carried out in a study of CXCR3-negative and CXCR3-positive naive CD8 T cells. Findings and limits, study-wide: Similar TRBV-TRBJ usage characterized naive CXCR3-negative and CXCR3-positive cells; memory cells differed. The study found more hydrophobic TRB CDR3s in CXCR3-positive naive cells than in CXCR3-negative naive cells. Similarly elevated diversity marked both naive subsets, with memory CD8+ cells showing far lower diversity.

Through 5' RACE with UMI labels, the TRB cDNA libraries were prepared. Following a re-call of the 5' RACE reads, TCRdb has one entry per CDR3 protein and lacks DNA. Its table lists 100,000 to 150,000 distinct CDR3 sequences. With respect to this clonotype: Its matching antigen is unknown.

The CDR3 is 18 amino acids. Germline V gene data show CDR1 as MNHNY and CDR2 as SVGAGI (reference sequence). The TCR originated in a human donor in good health. Some clones in this sample may be carry-over from other donors' samples. Sequencing was carried out using naive CXCR3+ CD8+ T cells from blood. The subset: CD45RO-CCR7+CD27+CD95- naive CD8+ T cells expressing CXCR3 (TNR3+). This sequence joins TRBV6-6 and TRBJ1-5. This chain's CDR3 is CASSPHGLGVLGNQLQHF.